A single sample is the source of the 3 T cell receptor beta chains below, sequenced in a study of human T cells and chemical hapten exposure. Time point given: healthy volunteer bleed at 6 weeks. Total RNA was extracted from unfractionated whole blood. Each CDR3 protein gets one entry after TCRdb re-called the RACE reads with MiXCR. This table has more than 75,000 distinct CDR3 sequences, over 6.5% appearing once. The sequencing input was whole blood. These receptors were collected from a male donor in good health. Some clones in this sample may be carry-over from other donors' samples.

This clonotype was observed at least ten times. The chain uses TRBV7-9 and TRBJ2-4; 7 nucleotides agree with TRBD1. CDR1 is SEHNR and CDR2 is FQNEAQ in the germline V gene (reference sequence). The CDR3 runs 17 residues. Trimming removed 5 bases from V and 0 bases from J; junction bases left unmatched: 10. The CDR3 sequence is CASSVTGQGGAKNIQYF. The CDR3 region has the DNA TGTGCCAGCAGCGTGACAGGGCAAGGGGGAGCCAAAAACATTCAGTACTTC.

The sample holds many counts of this clonotype. This rearrangement joins TRBV5-1 to TRBJ1-2; D is unresolved. Trimming removed 0 bases from V and 0 bases from J, with 6 bases in between. The CDR3 spans 14 residues. Germline V gives CDR1 SGHRS, CDR2 YFSETQ. The CDR3 here is CASSLGTANYGYTF. The DNA for the CDR3 is TGCGCCAGCAGCTTGGGGACGGCTAACTATGGCTACACCTTC.

Only a few counts were recorded for this clonotype. This rearrangement joins TRBV5-1 to TRBJ2-7, with D uncertain. With 4 bases removed from V and 3 bases from J, the gap between germline ends came to 14 bases. This CDR3 has 14 amino acids. Per germline, CDR1 SGHRS and CDR2 YFSETQ. The CDR3 sequence: CASSKDGPFYEQYF. As DNA, the CDR3 is TGCGCCAGCAGCAAAGACGGGCCATTCTACGAGCAGTACTTC. The entire variable domain, with the rest obtained from reference TRBV5-1 and TRBJ2-7, is as follows: KAGVTQTPRYLIKTRGQQVTLSCSPISGHRSVSWYQQTPGQGLQFLFEYFSETQRNKGNFPGRFSGRQFSNSRSEMNVSTLELGDSALYLCASSKDGPFYEQYFGPGTRLTVT.